This TCR beta chain was documented in a study of molecular identifiers for immune sequencing clone quantification. The authors gated naive CD8 T cells as CD8+CD4-CCR7+CD45RA+ for sorting. Study-wide results and caveats: Molecules of identical TCR sharing a barcode could underestimate highly expanded clone sizes. The study found clones above 20 RNA copies held over 97% of effector molecules and under 1% in naive cells.

Making the bulk TCR libraries relied on previously described methods and listed TCR primers. One entry per CDR3 protein, called by TCRdb with MiXCR from the PCR reads. This table holds about 640,000 distinct CDR3 sequences, just under 20% found once. The CDR3 spans 15 residues. In germline, CDR1 is DFQATT, CDR2 SNEGSKA (reference sequence). Trimming removed 0 bases from V and 3 bases from J; junction bases left unmatched: 6. This clonotype was recorded many times. Antigen specificity is unknown. Sequencing was performed on naive CD8+ T cells from blood, with Jurkat cell RNA spiked in. Subset described: FACS-sorted CD8+CD4-CCR7+CD45RA+ naive T cells. The gene calls are TRBV20-1 and TRBJ2-5; 8 nucleotides align to TRBD2. This TCR came from a human donor in good health. Some libraries in this study had Jurkat cell RNA spiked in. The CDR3: CSARDRAGVEETQYF. The CDR3 DNA is TGCAGTGCTAGAGATAGAGCGGGAGTTGAAGAGACCCAGTACTTC.